The rows below give T cell receptor beta chains drawn from one sample of a study of response to subunit inactivated influenza vaccine. TCRdb recomputed calls from the RT-PCR reads with MiXCR, one row per CDR3 protein. The sample yields 530,000 or so distinct CDR3 sequences, 25% seen once. Sample: CD4+ T cells sorted from PBMCs, taken around 5 days after vaccination. All receptors come from a man aged 50 to 59 who received an inactivated influenza vaccine. Both conserved end residues are part of each CDR3. A D gene is named only where the DNA matches it firmly. The listing skips clone size in some rows; elsewhere it reads once, few, many or a size class.

V,J,D,length,size,DNA,CDR3
TRBV7-9,TRBJ1-6,-,12,-,TGTGCCAGCAGCTCCCCTTTTGGGGGATTCCACTTT,CASSSPFGGFHF
TRBV3-1,TRBJ2-3,TRBD2,12,-,TGTGCCAGCAGCCAAGGACTAGCGGCGCAGTATTTT,CASSQGLAAQYF
TRBV18,TRBJ2-7,-,14,-,TGTGCCAGCTCACCCCCGGGGAGCAGCGGCGAGCAGTACTTC,CASSPPGSSGEQYF
TRBV5-1,TRBJ2-6,TRBD1,18,few,TGCGCCAGCACTACTAGGACAGGGGGCGCACCTGGGGCCAACGTCCTGACTTTC,CASTTRTGGAPGANVLTF
TRBV3-1,TRBJ2-5,-,15,-,TGTGCCAGCAGCCCGCGGACTCGGGTGTGGGAGACCCAGTACTTC,CASSPRTRVWETQYF
TRBV18,TRBJ2-3,TRBD1,16,-,TGTGCCAGCTCACCACTCCAGGGGGCTCGCACAGATACGCAGTATTTT,CASSPLQGARTDTQYF
TRBV5-1,TRBJ2-3,-,15,few,TGCGCCAGCAGCTTGGCCCTTTCCGACACAGATACGCAGTATTTT,CASSLALSDTDTQYF
TRBV7-9,TRBJ1-2,-,14,few,TGTGCCAGCAGCATCCTAACACGGGGTGACGGCTACACCTTC,CASSILTRGDGYTF
TRBV5-6,TRBJ2-1,TRBD1,15,few,TGTGCCAGCAGCTTGAGGGACAGCTTCTTCAATGAGCAGTTCTTC,CASSLRDSFFNEQFF
TRBV4-2,TRBJ2-1,TRBD2,16,many,TGTGCCAGCAGCCAAGATGGCGGGAGCTCCTACAATGAGCAGTTCTTC,CASSQDGGSSYNEQFF
TRBV29-1,TRBJ2-1,-,13,-,TGCAGCGGGATCAGGGCAGGGCTCAATGAGCAGTTCTTC,CSGIRAGLNEQFF
TRBV5-1,TRBJ2-2,-,13,-,TGCGCCAGCAGCGTACCGGGGTCCGGGGAGCTGTTTTTT,CASSVPGSGELFF
TRBV12-3/TRBV12-4,TRBJ2-5,-,14,few,TGTGCCAGCAGACGTAACACAGGGCAAGAGACCCAGTACTTC,CASRRNTGQETQYF
TRBV20-1,TRBJ2-6,-,17,-,TGCAGTGCACCCGGGGTCCAGAACAACTCTGGGGCCAACGTCCTGACTTTC,CSAPGVQNNSGANVLTF
TRBV6-1,TRBJ1-4,-,12,few,TGTGCCAGCAGTAAGAATGGAGAAAAACTGTTTTTT,CASSKNGEKLFF
TRBV12-3/TRBV12-4,TRBJ2-7,-,13,-,TGTGCCAGCAGTTTAAGGAGCGCCTACGAGCAGTACTTC,CASSLRSAYEQYF
TRBV7-9,TRBJ1-5,TRBD1,16,-,TGTGCCAGCAGCTTGGACACACAGGGGATCGATCAGCCCCAGCATTTT,CASSLDTQGIDQPQHF
TRBV15,TRBJ1-1,-,12,few,TGTGCCACCAGCAGATCACAGGGAATTGCTTTCTTT,CATSRSQGIAFF
TRBV7-2,TRBJ2-7,-,15,-,TGTGCCAGCAGCCCGATGCCTGGGGCCCCCTACGAGCAGTACTTC,CASSPMPGAPYEQYF
TRBV10-3,TRBJ1-2,TRBD1,15,-,TGTGCCATCAATGGACAGGGATTTGCTAACTATGGCTACACCTTC,CAINGQGFANYGYTF
TRBV18,TRBJ2-3,TRBD1,16,-,TGTGCCAGCTCACCACCCAGGGGGCAGGGCACAGATACGCAGTATTTT,CASSPPRGQGTDTQYF
TRBV6-2/TRBV6-3,TRBJ1-1,-,17,many,TGTGCCAGCAGTTATAATCTCTGGGGGGGTCTGAACACTGAAGCTTTCTTT,CASSYNLWGGLNTEAFF